This is a list of T cell receptor beta chains from one sample in a study of blood T cells in healthy people across ages. TCRdb re-called the 5' RACE reads through MiXCR, storing one row per CDR3 protein. The table lists some 710,000 distinct CDR3 sequences, approximately 22% of them singletons, with less than 25% in the top ten. The sequenced sample was blood. All receptors derive from a man between 70 and 80 years old in good health. Each CDR3 is given with its conserved first and last residue. Fields, in order: V gene, D gene, J gene, clone size, CDR3 protein, CDR3 DNA. D genes are given only for firm matches. The listing skips clone size in some rows; elsewhere it reads once, few, many or a size class.

V gene: TRBV2
D gene: TRBD1
J gene: TRBJ1-4
clone size: NA
CDR3 protein: CASKGGGTGTEKLFF
CDR3 DNA: TGTGCCAGCAAGGGAGGAGGGACAGGGACTGAAAAACTGTTTTTT

V gene: TRBV4-1
D gene: NA
J gene: TRBJ2-3
clone size: few
CDR3 protein: CASSQDGRQIDTQYF
CDR3 DNA: TGCGCCAGCAGCCAAGACGGTAGACAAATAGATACGCAGTATTTT

V gene: TRBV19
D gene: TRBD1
J gene: TRBJ2-1
clone size: NA
CDR3 protein: CASTTDREYNEQFF
CDR3 DNA: TGTGCCAGTACCACGGACAGGGAATACAATGAGCAGTTCTTC

V gene: TRBV20-1
D gene: NA
J gene: TRBJ1-5
clone size: NA
CDR3 protein: CSARKGFQPQHF
CDR3 DNA: TGCAGTGCTAGAAAGGGTTTTCAGCCCCAGCATTTT

V gene: TRBV28
D gene: NA
J gene: TRBJ1-3
clone size: NA
CDR3 protein: CASSLLGGDSGNTIYF
CDR3 DNA: TGTGCCAGCAGTTTATTAGGCGGTGATAGTGGAAACACCATATATTTT

V gene: TRBV7-8
D gene: NA
J gene: TRBJ2-3
clone size: few
CDR3 protein: CASSLARATTDTQYF
CDR3 DNA: TGTGCCAGCAGCTTAGCCCGGGCTACTACAGATACGCAGTATTTT

V gene: TRBV2
D gene: NA
J gene: TRBJ2-2
clone size: few
CDR3 protein: CASTITNTGELFF
CDR3 DNA: TGTGCCAGCACCATCACGAACACCGGGGAGCTGTTTTTT

V gene: TRBV2
D gene: NA
J gene: TRBJ2-5
clone size: NA
CDR3 protein: CASSGRAASRQETQYF
CDR3 DNA: TGTGCCAGCAGTGGAAGAGCGGCCAGCCGCCAAGAGACCCAGTACTTC

V gene: TRBV29-1
D gene: NA
J gene: TRBJ2-5
clone size: many
CDR3 protein: CSVEKWWVPGSNSQETQYF
CDR3 DNA: TGCAGCGTTGAAAAGTGGTGGGTCCCGGGCTCCAATTCCCAAGAGACCCAGTACTTC

V gene: TRBV7-2
D gene: TRBD1
J gene: TRBJ2-1
clone size: NA
CDR3 protein: CAKTFRDSLQNEQFF
CDR3 DNA: TGTGCCAAAACCTTCCGGGACAGCCTACAGAATGAGCAGTTCTTC

V gene: TRBV20-1
D gene: NA
J gene: TRBJ1-5
clone size: few
CDR3 protein: CSARSGGMRQPQHF
CDR3 DNA: TGCAGTGCCAGGAGCGGGGGCATGCGTCAGCCCCAGCATTTT

V gene: TRBV3-1
D gene: NA
J gene: TRBJ2-7
clone size: NA
CDR3 protein: CASSQLGVSYEQYF
CDR3 DNA: TGTGCCAGCAGCCAATTAGGTGTTTCGTACGAGCAGTACTTC

V gene: TRBV20-1
D gene: TRBD1
J gene: TRBJ1-3
clone size: few
CDR3 protein: CSAQDRSSGNTIYF
CDR3 DNA: TGCAGTGCGCAGGACAGGTCTTCTGGAAACACCATATATTTT

V gene: TRBV7-2
D gene: TRBD2
J gene: TRBJ2-4
clone size: many
CDR3 protein: CASSHSGTSGPLAKNIQYF
CDR3 DNA: TGTGCCAGCAGCCATTCCGGGACTAGCGGGCCTCTAGCCAAAAACATTCAGTACTTC

V gene: TRBV6-2/TRBV6-3
D gene: TRBD2
J gene: TRBJ2-1
clone size: NA
CDR3 protein: CASKASGRSNEQFF
CDR3 DNA: TGTGCCAGCAAGGCTAGCGGGAGATCCAATGAGCAGTTCTTC

V gene: TRBV6-2/TRBV6-3
D gene: TRBD1
J gene: TRBJ1-1
clone size: many
CDR3 protein: CASSRTGRHTEAFF
CDR3 DNA: TGTGCCAGCAGTCGGACAGGACGCCACACTGAAGCTTTCTTT

V gene: TRBV18
D gene: TRBD1
J gene: TRBJ1-2
clone size: once
CDR3 protein: CASSPTTWGTGNGYTF
CDR3 DNA: TGTGCCAGCTCACCAACCACCTGGGGGACAGGGAATGGCTACACCTTC

V gene: TRBV6-1
D gene: TRBD2
J gene: TRBJ2-2
clone size: NA
CDR3 protein: CASGTSGLSGELFF
CDR3 DNA: TGTGCCAGCGGGACTAGCGGGTTATCCGGGGAGCTGTTTTTT